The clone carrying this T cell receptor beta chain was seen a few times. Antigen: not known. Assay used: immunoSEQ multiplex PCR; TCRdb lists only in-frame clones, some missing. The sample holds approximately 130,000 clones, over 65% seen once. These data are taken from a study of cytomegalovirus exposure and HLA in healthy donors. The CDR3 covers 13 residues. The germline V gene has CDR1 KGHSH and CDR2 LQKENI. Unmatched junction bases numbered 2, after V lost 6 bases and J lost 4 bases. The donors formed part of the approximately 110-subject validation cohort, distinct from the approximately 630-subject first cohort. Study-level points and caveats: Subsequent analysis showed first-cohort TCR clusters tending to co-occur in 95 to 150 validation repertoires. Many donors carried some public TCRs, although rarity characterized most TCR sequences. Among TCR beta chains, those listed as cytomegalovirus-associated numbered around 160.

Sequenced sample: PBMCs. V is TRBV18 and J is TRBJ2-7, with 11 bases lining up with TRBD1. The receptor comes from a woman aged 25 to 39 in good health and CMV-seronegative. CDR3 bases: TGTGCCAGCTCCCGGGACAGGGGGTACGAGCAGTACTTC. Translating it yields CASSRDRGYEQYF.